This T cell receptor (beta chain) derives from a study of blood T cell repertoires in COVID-19. Study in general: The United States, Italy and Spain were the sources of the acute and convalescent COVID-19 samples. From T cells, B-cell-depleted T cells, or PBMCs came the material, which was cDNA or gDNA.

V lost 3 bases, J lost 4 bases, and 12 bases lay in between. The CDR3 runs to 14 residues. Germline CDR1 reads SGHVS; CDR2 reads FQNEAQ. Original processing methods: By means of reference gene primer amplification, nucleated cell counts were estimated. Using immunoSEQ multiplex PCR, the repertoire was profiled, and TCRdb retains in-frame clones only, with some absent. The D gene and trimming were derived from the DNA, and the V and J assignments and clone size from that table. Among about 120,000 clones listed, roughly 70% were seen once. This rearrangement joins TRBV7-8 to TRBJ1-1, with D tentatively TRBD1 (5 bases). This clonotype was sampled from a human donor with acute or convalescent COVID-19. The donor label of this sample is uncertain. The material sequenced was peripheral blood. The CDR3 DNA reads TGTGCCAGCAGCTTTAAAGCGGGGGTCACTGAAGCTTTCTTT. This encodes CASSFKAGVTEAFF.